What follows are 14 T cell receptor beta chains derived from one specimen sequenced in a study of T-cell memory formation after mild COVID-19. TCRdb reanalysed the 5' RACE reads using MiXCR and keeps one entry per CDR3 protein. Of just under 150,000 distinct CDR3 sequences listed, 15% to 20% are singletons. Sequencing used PBMCs or a T cell subset sorted from them (not recorded which). Receptors originate from an adult woman who had mild COVID-19 (a few samples of this study predate the infection). Cell type and time point are not known.

This clonotype came up once. The CDR3 coding sequence is TGTGCCAGCAGTGGCACGCAGAATAGCAATCAGCCCCAGCATTTT. Its protein is CASSGTQNSNQPQHF. The J gene is TRBJ1-5, the V gene TRBV2; D is undetermined. V shed 4 bases and J shed 0 bases, with 10 bases lying between them. The CDR3 has 15 amino acids. Germline V gene data show CDR1 as SNHLY and CDR2 as FYNNEI.

This clonotype was seen only a few times. The V gene is TRBV12-3 or TRBV12-4, the J gene TRBJ1-2; TRBD1 matches 11 bases. This CDR3 comprises 15 residues. The junction had 8 bases not matched to a gene; V was cut back by 3 bases and J by 8 bases. In DNA, the CDR3 is TGTGCCAGCAGTTTGGCCTCGGGACAGGGGGGCGGCTACACCTTC. Translation gives CASSLASGQGGGYTF.

The chain uses TRBV7-3 and TRBJ2-3; D unresolved. This CDR3 comprises 13 residues. V shed 1 base and J shed 6 bases, with 8 bases lying between them. Germline V gene lookup returns CDR1 SGHTA and CDR2 FQGTGA. The CDR3, as DNA: TGTGCCAGCAGCTTAAGACCGCGGGATACGCAGTATTTT. Residues: CASSLRPRDTQYF.

This clonotype was observed a handful of times. The J gene is TRBJ1-4, the V gene TRBV5-1; D unclear. The V and J ends lost 4 bases and 0 bases respectively, with 7 bases between them. This CDR3 is 14 amino acids long. Germline CDR1 SGHRS, CDR2 YFSETQ. The CDR3 sequence: CASSGEATNEKLFF. The CDR3 DNA reads as TGCGCCAGCAGCGGTGAAGCAACTAATGAAAAACTGTTTTTT.

This clonotype occurred a few times. This sequence joins TRBV12-3 or TRBV12-4 and TRBJ1-1, with 9 bases matching TRBD1. CDR3 length: 14 amino acids. DNA of the CDR3: TGTGCAAGTTTAAAGGACAGGGGTGGCACTGAAGCTTTCTTT. Its protein product is CASLKDRGGTEAFF.

This clonotype was seen more than once but under ten times. This sequence joins TRBV24-1 and TRBJ1-1; D unclear. The CDR3 is 14 residues long. The germline gives CDR1 KGHDR, CDR2 SFDVKD. Trimming pared 4 bases from V and 0 bases from J, leaving 8 bases between. This CDR3 is CATSDTGLNTEAFF. DNA for the CDR3: TGTGCCACCAGTGACACTGGACTGAACACTGAAGCTTTCTTT.

J is TRBJ1-5 and V is TRBV12-3 or TRBV12-4; unclear D gene. V dropped 1 base and J dropped 2 bases, with 12 bases sitting between them. The CDR3 runs to 16 residues. The DNA for the CDR3 is TGTGCCAGCAGTTTAGTGGCAGCCATGGGCAATCAGCCCCAGCATTTT. Protein: CASSLVAAMGNQPQHF.

This clonotype was detected only a few times. The chain employs TRBV12-3 or TRBV12-4 and TRBJ1-6; D call uncertain. V gave up 5 bases and J gave up 9 bases, with 14 bases separating them. The CDR3 is made up of 14 amino acids. The CDR3 region has the DNA TGTGCCAGCAGTGACCCTAGCCCGGGTTCACCCCTCCACTTT. It translates to CASSDPSPGSPLHF.

This clonotype was found many times. The chain joins TRBV3-1 to TRBJ2-1; no clear D. The germline CDR1 and CDR2 sequences are LGHDT and YNNKEL (reference sequence). CDR3 length equals 12 residues. V was cut by 1 base and J by 3 bases, with 1 base left in between. Here the CDR3 reads CASSQGYNEQFF. CDR3 sequence (DNA): TGTGCCAGCAGCCAAGGCTACAATGAGCAGTTCTTC.

This clonotype was detected ten times or more. The chain combines TRBV6-2 or TRBV6-3 with TRBJ2-1, with 12 positions matching TRBD2. The CDR3 runs to 18 residues. The germline gives CDR1 MNHEY, CDR2 SVGEGT. V lost 8 bases, J lost 1 base, and 12 bases stayed unmatched. The CDR3: CASLRELAGGTSYNEQFF. CDR3 DNA sequence: TGTGCCAGCCTCCGTGAGCTAGCGGGAGGGACGTCCTACAATGAGCAGTTCTTC.

This clonotype was seen a few times. V and J are TRBV5-1 and TRBJ2-7; D might be TRBD2 (6 bases). Germline CDR1 and CDR2: SGHRS and YFSETQ. There are 15 residues in the CDR3. V lost 4 bases, J lost 3 bases, and 17 bases lay in between. CDR3 amino acids: CASSGSGSGYYEQYF. CDR3 in DNA: TGCGCCAGCAGCGGTAGCGGATCGGGATACTACGAGCAGTACTTC.

Only a few counts were recorded for this clonotype. The chain has TRBV9 and TRBJ2-2; D not resolved. Germline-derived CDR1 and CDR2 are SGDLS and YYNGEE. V lost 2 bases, J lost 1 base, and 9 bases lay in between. The CDR3 covers 15 residues. The CDR3 nucleotides are TGTGCCAGCAGCGTTGGCCCAGGGAACACCGGGGAGCTGTTTTTT. Encoded protein: CASSVGPGNTGELFF.

This clonotype was observed a handful of times. The chain couples TRBV3-1 to TRBJ2-3; D remains ambiguous. Germline V gene lookup returns CDR1 LGHDT and CDR2 YNNKEL (reference sequence). Trimming took off 2 bases at V and 0 bases at J, with 6 bases between the two ends. This CDR3 has 14 amino acids. The CDR3: CASSQTSSTDTQYF. CDR3 nucleotides: TGTGCCAGCAGCCAAACGTCTAGCACAGATACGCAGTATTTT.

The chain recombines TRBV29-1 with TRBJ2-2; a weak D match, TRBD2 (7 bases). Germline values: CDR1 SQVTM, CDR2 ANQGSEA. The CDR3 spans 14 residues. Trimming removed 4 bases at V and 4 bases at J, with 13 bases between. The CDR3 reads CSVATGGSTGELFF. The CDR3 coding sequence is TGCAGCGTTGCGACAGGCGGGAGCACCGGGGAGCTGTTTTTT.